This T cell receptor (beta chain) was sequenced for a study of early T cells in non-severe SARS-CoV-2 infection. In regard to this clonotype: The antigen is not known. The junction does not match germline at one end; this may be a read error.

Findings of the study overall: Matching against VDJdb likely underestimated virus-specific expansions, favoring anti-spike CD8.

Individually, cDNA molecules had unique molecular identifiers attached to them. TCRdb re-called the 5' RACE reads with MiXCR, one entry per CDR3 protein. The sample has around 40,000 distinct CDR3 sequences, 5% to 7% seen once; the top ten hold 5.5% to 6%. This clonotype was obtained from an adult who was a healthcare worker with PCR-confirmed SARS-CoV-2 infection or an uninfected control (not recorded which). The sequenced sample was whole blood.

CDR3 protein: CASRLGPTNYGYTF. CDR3 nucleotides: TGCGCCAGCAGATTGGGACCGACTAACTATGGCTACACCTTC. The rearrangement joins TRBV5-1 to TRBJ1-2, with D perhaps TRBD1 (5 bases). The CDR3 length is 14 residues. CDR1 and CDR2 (germline): SGHRS, YFSETQ. Variable domain in full (rest from reference TRBV5-1 and TRBJ1-2): KAGVTQTPRYLIKTRGQQVTLSCSPISGHRSVSWYQQTPGQGLQFLFEYFSETQRNKGNFPGRFSGRQFSNSRSEMNVSTLELGDSALYLCASRLGPTNYGYTFGSGTRLTVV.